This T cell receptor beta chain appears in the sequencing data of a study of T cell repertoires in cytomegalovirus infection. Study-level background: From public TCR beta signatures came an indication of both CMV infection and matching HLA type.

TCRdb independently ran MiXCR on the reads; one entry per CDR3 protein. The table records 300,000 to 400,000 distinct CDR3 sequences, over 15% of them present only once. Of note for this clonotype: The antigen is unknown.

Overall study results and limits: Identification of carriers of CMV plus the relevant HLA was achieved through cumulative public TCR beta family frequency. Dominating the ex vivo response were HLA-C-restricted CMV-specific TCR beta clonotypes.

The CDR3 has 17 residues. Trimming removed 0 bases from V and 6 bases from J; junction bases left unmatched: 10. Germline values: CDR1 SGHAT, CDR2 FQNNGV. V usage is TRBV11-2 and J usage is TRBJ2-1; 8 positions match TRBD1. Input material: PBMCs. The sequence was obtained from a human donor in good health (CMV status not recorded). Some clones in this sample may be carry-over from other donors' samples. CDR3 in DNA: TGTGCCAGCAGCTTAGAAGGCCCCAGGGGGCGCGGCAATGAGCAGTTCTTC. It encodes CASSLEGPRGRGNEQFF.